This is a list of T cell receptor beta chains from one sample in a study of T cells after yellow fever vaccination. TCRdb passed the 5' RACE reads through MiXCR, listing each CDR3 protein once. The sample has tens of thousands of distinct CDR3 sequences; 7.7% are singletons. The input for sequencing was CD8+ T cells sorted from PBMCs, taken on the day of the yellow fever booster vaccination. The receptor set was obtained from a man aged 30 to 39 who received the YFV17D yellow fever vaccine. Each CDR3 is given with its conserved first and last residue. The D gene is left open where the match is weak. Expanded clones get a size class; other rows say once, few or many, or leave the size out.

d_gene	abundance	j_gene	v_gene	CDR3aa	CDR3nt
.	.	TRBJ2-1	TRBV7-9	CASSFFNNEQFF	TGTGCCAGCAGCTTCTTTAACAATGAGCAGTTCTTC
TRBD2	many	TRBJ2-3	TRBV29-1	CSVARTSGGQDTQYF	TGCAGCGTCGCCCGGACTAGCGGGGGCCAAGATACGCAGTATTTT
.	few	TRBJ2-7	TRBV6-5	CASKIGNEQYF	TGTGCCAGCAAGATAGGAAACGAGCAGTACTTC
.	few	TRBJ2-1	TRBV6-5	CASTSINEQFF	TGTGCCAGCACCAGCATAAATGAGCAGTTCTTC
.	few	TRBJ2-1	TRBV7-6	CASSSDRNSYNEQFF	TGTGCCAGCAGCTCAGACAGGAACTCCTACAATGAGCAGTTCTTC
TRBD1	.	TRBJ2-1	TRBV29-1	CSVDGWQGDNEQFF	TGCAGCGTTGACGGGTGGCAGGGGGACAATGAGCAGTTCTTC
TRBD2	.	TRBJ2-5	TRBV9	CASSSPMAGGAVETQYF	TGTGCCAGCAGCTCCCCTATGGCGGGAGGGGCTGTGGAGACCCAGTACTTC
TRBD1	.	TRBJ1-5	TRBV2	CASSVDRGLREPQHF	TGTGCCAGCAGTGTAGACAGGGGGCTTAGAGAGCCCCAGCATTTT
.	few	TRBJ2-2	TRBV12-5	CASGSRTDRELFF	TGTGCTAGTGGTTCAAGGACAGACCGGGAGCTGTTTTTT
TRBD2	few	TRBJ2-7	TRBV9	CASSAPGLGYEQYF	TGTGCCAGCAGCGCTCCGGGACTAGGCTACGAGCAGTACTTC
.	few	TRBJ2-7	TRBV5-4	CASSFGNSYEQYF	TGTGCCAGCAGCTTCGGCAACTCCTACGAGCAGTACTTC
.	.	TRBJ2-1	TRBV10-1	CASSESPGSSYNEQFF	TGCGCCAGCAGTGAGTCCCCCGGGAGCTCCTACAATGAGCAGTTCTTC